Given below is one T cell receptor beta chain in context. Its antigen specificity is not known. No per-base quality is available; no much larger clone lies one base away. In the same sample, other DNA sequences code for this CDR3. Reading the germline V gene (reference sequence) gives CDR1 LNHDA and CDR2 SQIVND. The CDR3 runs 13 residues from the cysteine to the phenylalanine. CDR3 DNA is the only sequence kept; it has 39 bases, read in frame from the first base. V lost 3 bases and J lost 1 base; the stretch between them is 6 bases long. The data belong to a study of blood T cell repertoires in COVID-19 (dated by TCRdb to 2018 to 2021). Regarding the study in general: Collaborator samples came from the United States, Italy and Spain and covered acute and convalescent phases of COVID-19. The prospective study material was composed of cDNA or gDNA derived from T cells, B-cell-depleted T cells, or PBMCs. The dataset comprised deeply sampled blood TCRbeta repertoires from subjects exposed to, actively infected with, or recovered from COVID-19. The repertoires were made available in a free public database intended to serve as a resource for research on the immune response to SARS-CoV-2. The samples were drawn from the first 160 participants of the ongoing ImmuneRACE study and from 1,254 subjects provided by 6 global collaborators. Sample metadata almost always included a de-identified subject ID, COVID-19 status, age in years and sex. Where HLA class I and class II types were available, the types were taken from metadata supplied by the sample provider, not from assay-based typing.

The paper's findings and limits, for the study overall: The quantity of clinical and demographic metadata differed by source and by participant and was supplied without curation.

The immunoSEQ Assay, a bias-controlled multiplex PCR, was used to amplify TCRbeta CDR3 regions from genomic DNA. As for the original processing: The number of nucleated cells in each sample was estimated from the amplification of reference gene primers within the assay. To quantify the absolute abundance of each unique TCRbeta CDR3 rearrangement, sequence reads were collapsed and filtered. For each sample, productive Simpson clonality was calculated as the square root of Simpson's diversity index across productive rearrangements. TCRdb holds this immuneACCESS table with in-frame rearrangements only. Some clones are missing; in checked studies, unresolved V genes explain under half, and the rest has no known cause. That table is the source of V, J and clone size, and D and trimming were worked out from the DNA. This sample gives approximately 220,000 clones in total; around 84% of them show up just once. The biggest ten clones account for roughly 2.6% of the sample.

Samples from volunteer blood donors who had recovered from COVID-19 were contributed by a second Seattle source. Collaborating institutions collected whole blood in K2EDTA tubes following their own protocols. For TCRbeta analysis, collaborators shipped samples in one of three forms: frozen whole blood, isolated PBMCs, or DNA extracted from either of those sample types. This chain joins TRBV19 to TRBJ1-1; no D segment can be confidently identified. The sample was peripheral blood. The receptor was isolated from a man over 45 who had recovered from COVID-19. The sequenced DNA: TGTGCCAGTAGTATCGGGAGGAACACTGAAGCTTTCTTT. Translated, this gives CASSIGRNTEAFF. The variable domain in full, with residues beyond the CDR3 obtained from the reference TRBV19 and TRBJ1-1 genes, is DGGITQSPKYLFRKEGQNVTLSCEQNLNHDAMYWYRQDPGQGLRLIYYSQIVNDFQKGDIAEGYSVSREKKESFPLTVTSAQKNPTAFYLCASSIGRNTEAFFGQGTRLTVV.